This T cell receptor beta chain is from a study of patients and donors after allogeneic stem cell transplantation. TCRdb called the RT-PCR reads again in MiXCR, with one record for every CDR3 protein. This table has under 200,000 distinct CDR3 sequences, 25% to 35% appearing once. This CDR3 contains 14 residues. The germline V gene has CDR1 KGHSH and CDR2 LQKENI. Trimming removed 3 bases at V and 4 bases at J, with 12 bases between. The sequenced sample consisted of blood, either unsorted or a sorted T cell fraction (not recorded which). The V gene is TRBV18, the J gene TRBJ1-1; a weak D match, TRBD1 (5 bases). This receptor was identified in a human donor who was either an allogeneic HSCT recipient or a stem cell or donor lymphocyte infusion donor (not recorded which). It is not recorded whose cells these are; they may come from a transplant donor. CDR3 in amino acids: CASSPVGVGTEAFF. DNA of the CDR3: TGTGCCAGCTCACCGGTAGGGGTTGGCACTGAAGCTTTCTTT.